This T cell receptor (beta chain) derives from a study of CD8 T cells in ankylosing spondylitis. Findings and limits, study-wide: Significant enrichment of disease-linked clones was reported in matched ankylosing spondylitis synovial fluid. Clones that were linked to disease were CD8+ and were relatively rare in peripheral blood.

One entry per CDR3 protein, called by TCRdb with MiXCR from the 5' RACE reads. The sample has 35,000 to 40,000 distinct CDR3 sequences; approximately 15% are singletons. A word on this clonotype: As yet, its antigen is unknown.

This receptor was taken from a male donor with ankylosing spondylitis or in good health (not recorded which). Sequenced: blood.

This CDR3 reads CSARTGWGTGELFF. The DNA of the CDR3 is TGCAGTGCCAGGACAGGGTGGGGCACCGGGGAGCTGTTTTTT. The chain carries TRBV20-1 and TRBJ2-2, with 8 bases lining up with TRBD1. The trim removed 6 bases at V and 4 bases at J, leaving 7 bases unmatched. Germline CDR1 is DFQATT and CDR2 is SNEGSKA (reference sequence). The CDR3 consists of 14 residues.